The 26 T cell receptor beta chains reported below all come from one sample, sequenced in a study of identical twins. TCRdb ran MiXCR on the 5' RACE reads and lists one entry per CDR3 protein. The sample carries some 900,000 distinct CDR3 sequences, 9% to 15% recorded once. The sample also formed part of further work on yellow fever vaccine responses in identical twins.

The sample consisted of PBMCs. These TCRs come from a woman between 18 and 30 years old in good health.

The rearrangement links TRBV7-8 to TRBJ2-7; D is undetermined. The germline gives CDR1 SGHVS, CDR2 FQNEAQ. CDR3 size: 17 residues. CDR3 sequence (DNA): TGTGCCAGCACCTTAGGAAGGCGGCATGCCCATTCTTACGAGCAGTACGTC. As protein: CASTLGRRHAHSYEQYV.

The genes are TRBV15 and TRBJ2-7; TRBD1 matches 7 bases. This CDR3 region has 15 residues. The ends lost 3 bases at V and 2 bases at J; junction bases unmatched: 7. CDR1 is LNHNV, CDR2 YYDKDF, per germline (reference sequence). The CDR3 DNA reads TGTGCCACCAGCAGGGACAGGTTCCAGACCTACGAGCAGTACTTC. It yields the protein CATSRDRFQTYEQYF. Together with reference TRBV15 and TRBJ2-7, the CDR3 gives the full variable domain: DAMVIQNPRYQVTQFGKPVTLSCSQTLNHNVMYWYQQKSSQAPKLLFHYYDKDFNNEADTPDNFQSRRPNTSFCFLDIRSPGLGDTAMYLCATSRDRFQTYEQYFGPGTRLTVT.

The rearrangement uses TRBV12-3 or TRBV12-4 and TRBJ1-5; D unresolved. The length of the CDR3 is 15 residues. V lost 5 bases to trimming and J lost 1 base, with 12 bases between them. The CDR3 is CASSIQGWSNQPQHF. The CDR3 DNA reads TGTGCCAGCAGTATTCAAGGGTGGAGCAATCAGCCCCAGCATTTT.

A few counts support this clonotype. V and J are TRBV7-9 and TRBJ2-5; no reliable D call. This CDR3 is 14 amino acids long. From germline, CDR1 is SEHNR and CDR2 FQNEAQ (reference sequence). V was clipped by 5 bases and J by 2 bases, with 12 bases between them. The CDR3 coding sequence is TGTGCCAGCAGCGCAGGACCATCACAAGAGACCCAGTACTTC. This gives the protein CASSAGPSQETQYF.

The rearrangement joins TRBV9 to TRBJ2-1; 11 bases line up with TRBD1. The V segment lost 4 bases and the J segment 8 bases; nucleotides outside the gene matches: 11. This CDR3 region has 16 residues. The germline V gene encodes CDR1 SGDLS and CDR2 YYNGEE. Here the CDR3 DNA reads TGTGCCAGCAGCCCACGGACAGGGGGCGCGGGAGATGAGCAGTTCTTC. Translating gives CASSPRTGGAGDEQFF.

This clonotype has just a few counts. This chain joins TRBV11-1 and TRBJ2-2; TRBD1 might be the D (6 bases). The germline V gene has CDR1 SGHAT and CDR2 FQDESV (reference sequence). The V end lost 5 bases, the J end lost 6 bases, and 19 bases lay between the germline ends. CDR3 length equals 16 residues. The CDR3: CASSAKDRTWAGELFF. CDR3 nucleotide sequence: TGTGCCAGCAGCGCCAAAGACAGGACTTGGGCCGGGGAGCTGTTTTTT. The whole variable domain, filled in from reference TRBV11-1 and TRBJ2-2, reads EAEVAQSPRYKITEKSQAVAFWCDPISGHATLYWYRQILGQGPELLVQFQDESVVDDSQLPKDRFSAERLKGVDSTLKIQPAELGDSAMYLCASSAKDRTWAGELFFGEGSRLTVL.

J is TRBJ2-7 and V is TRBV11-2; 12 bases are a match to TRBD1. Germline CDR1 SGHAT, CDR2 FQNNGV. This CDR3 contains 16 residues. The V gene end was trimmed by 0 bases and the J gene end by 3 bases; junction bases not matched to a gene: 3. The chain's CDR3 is CASSLDGTGGIYEQYV. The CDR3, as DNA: TGTGCCAGCAGCTTAGATGGGACAGGGGGCATCTACGAGCAGTACGTC.

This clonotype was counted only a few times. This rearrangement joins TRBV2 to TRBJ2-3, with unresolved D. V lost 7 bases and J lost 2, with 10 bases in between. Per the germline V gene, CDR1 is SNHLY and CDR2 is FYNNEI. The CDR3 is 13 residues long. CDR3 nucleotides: TGTGCCAGCAATACCGTTACCACAGATACGCAGTATTTT. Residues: CASNTVTTDTQYF.

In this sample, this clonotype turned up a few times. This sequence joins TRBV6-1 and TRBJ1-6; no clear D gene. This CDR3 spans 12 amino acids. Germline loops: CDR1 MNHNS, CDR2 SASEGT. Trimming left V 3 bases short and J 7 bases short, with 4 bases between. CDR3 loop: CASSEGNSPLHF. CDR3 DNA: TGTGCCAGCAGTGAGGGGAATTCACCCCTCCACTTT.

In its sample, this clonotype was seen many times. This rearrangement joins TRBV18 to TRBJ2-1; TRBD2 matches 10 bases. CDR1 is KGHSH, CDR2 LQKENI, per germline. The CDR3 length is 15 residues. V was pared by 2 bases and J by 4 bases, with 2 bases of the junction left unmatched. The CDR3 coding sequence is TGTGCCAGCTCACCAATGGGACTAGCGTACAATGAGCAGTTCTTC. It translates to CASSPMGLAYNEQFF.

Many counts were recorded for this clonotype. The chain's CDR3 is CASSPPGWETQYF. The CDR3 DNA follows: TGTGCCAGCAGCCCCCCTGGGTGGGAGACCCAGTACTTC. The chain is built from TRBV7-9 and TRBJ2-5, with no clear D. The germline V gene encodes CDR1 SEHNR and CDR2 FQNEAQ (reference sequence). The CDR3 contains 13 residues. The V gene lost 5 bases and the J gene lost 5 bases, with 12 bases spanning the gap. Complete variable domain (other parts from reference TRBV7-9 and TRBJ2-5): DTGVSQNPRHKITKRGQNVTFRCDPISEHNRLYWYRQTLGQGPEFLTYFQNEAQLEKSRLLSDRFSAERPKGSFSTLEIQRTEQGDSAMYLCASSPPGWETQYFGPGTRLLVL.

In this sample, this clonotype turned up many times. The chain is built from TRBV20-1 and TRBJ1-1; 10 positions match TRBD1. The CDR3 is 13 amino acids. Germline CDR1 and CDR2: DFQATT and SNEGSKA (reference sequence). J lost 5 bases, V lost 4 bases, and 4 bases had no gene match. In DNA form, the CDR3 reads TGCAGTGCTACGACAGGGGGCCTGACTGAAGCTTTCTTT. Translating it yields CSATTGGLTEAFF.

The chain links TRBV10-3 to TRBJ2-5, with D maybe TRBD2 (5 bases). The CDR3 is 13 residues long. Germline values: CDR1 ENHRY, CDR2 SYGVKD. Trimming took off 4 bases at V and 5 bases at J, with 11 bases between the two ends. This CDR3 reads CAISVDRRETQYF. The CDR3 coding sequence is TGTGCCATCAGTGTGGATCGGAGGGAGACCCAGTACTTC.

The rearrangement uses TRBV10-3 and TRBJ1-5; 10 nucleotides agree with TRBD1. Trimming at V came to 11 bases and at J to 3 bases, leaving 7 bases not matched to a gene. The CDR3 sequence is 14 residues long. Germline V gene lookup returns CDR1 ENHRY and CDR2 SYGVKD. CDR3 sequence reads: CADTGTGDNQPQHF. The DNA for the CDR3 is TGTGCCGACACCGGGACAGGGGACAATCAGCCCCAGCATTTT.

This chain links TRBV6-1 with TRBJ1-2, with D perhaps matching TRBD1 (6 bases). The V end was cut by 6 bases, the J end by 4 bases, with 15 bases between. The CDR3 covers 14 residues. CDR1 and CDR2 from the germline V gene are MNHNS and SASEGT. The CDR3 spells CASRTGLGSYGYTF. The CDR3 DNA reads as TGTGCCAGCAGAACAGGGCTAGGGAGCTATGGCTACACCTTC.

The CDR3 is CASSAGPLVAEALDTQYF. The CDR3 DNA is TGTGCCAGCAGTGCCGGGCCCCTTGTAGCGGAGGCACTGGATACGCAGTATTTT. The rearrangement uses TRBV2 and TRBJ2-3, with D tentatively TRBD2 (6 bases). CDR1 and CDR2 (germline): SNHLY, FYNNEI. V was shortened by 4 bases and J by 6 bases, with 26 bases between the two germline ends. This CDR3 is 18 amino acids long. Using reference TRBV2 and TRBJ2-3 for the parts outside the CDR3, the full variable domain is EPEVTQTPSHQVTQMGQEVILRCVPISNHLYFYWYRQILGQKVEFLVSFYNNEISEKSEIFDDQFSVERPDGSNFTLKIRSTKLEDSAMYFCASSAGPLVAEALDTQYFGPGTRLTVL.

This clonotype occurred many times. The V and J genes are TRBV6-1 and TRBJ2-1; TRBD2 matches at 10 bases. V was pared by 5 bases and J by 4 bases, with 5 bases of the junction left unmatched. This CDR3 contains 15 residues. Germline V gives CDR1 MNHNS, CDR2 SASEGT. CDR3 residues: CASSPRTSGYNEQFF. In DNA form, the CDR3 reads TGTGCCAGCAGTCCTCGGACTAGCGGATACAATGAGCAGTTCTTC.

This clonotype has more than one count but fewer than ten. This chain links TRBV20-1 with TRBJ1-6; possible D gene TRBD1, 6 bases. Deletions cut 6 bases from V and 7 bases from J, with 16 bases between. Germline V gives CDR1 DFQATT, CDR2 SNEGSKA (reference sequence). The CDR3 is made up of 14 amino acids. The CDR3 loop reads CSAPTGQGNSPLHF. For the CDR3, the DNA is TGCAGTGCCCCAACGGGGCAGGGGAATTCACCCCTCCACTTT.

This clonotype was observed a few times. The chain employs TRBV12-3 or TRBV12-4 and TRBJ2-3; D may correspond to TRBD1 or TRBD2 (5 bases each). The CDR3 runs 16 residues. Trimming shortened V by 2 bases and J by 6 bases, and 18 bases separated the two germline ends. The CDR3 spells CASSLFGTQQADTQYF. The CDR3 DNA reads TGTGCCAGCAGTTTATTCGGGACCCAACAGGCGGATACGCAGTATTTT.

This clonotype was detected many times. In nucleotides, the CDR3 is TGTGCCAGCAGTTTGGAAACAGGTTCGAGAACCCAGTACTTC. Its protein is CASSLETGSRTQYF. The chain joins TRBV12-3 or TRBV12-4 to TRBJ2-5, with D possibly matching TRBD1 (5 bases). V was pared by 3 bases and J by 8 bases, with 16 bases between. CDR3 size: 14 residues.

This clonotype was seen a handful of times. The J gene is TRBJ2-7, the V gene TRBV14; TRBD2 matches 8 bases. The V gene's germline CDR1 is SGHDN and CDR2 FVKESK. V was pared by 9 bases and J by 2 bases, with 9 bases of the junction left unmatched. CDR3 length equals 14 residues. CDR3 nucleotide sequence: TGTGCCAGTGGCCCGGCTAGCGGGCCCTACGAGCAGTACTTC. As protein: CASGPASGPYEQYF.

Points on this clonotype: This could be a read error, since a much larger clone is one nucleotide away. The CDR3 sequence is CASSRTRTGNETQYF. CDR3 sequence (DNA): TGTGCCAGCAGCCGTACGAGGACAGGGAACGAGACCCAGTACTTC. The J gene is TRBJ2-5, the V gene TRBV14; TRBD1 matches at 8 bases. J lost 5 bases, V lost 4 bases, and 9 bases had no gene match. This CDR3 comprises 15 residues. Germline-derived CDR1 and CDR2 are SGHDN and FVKESK.

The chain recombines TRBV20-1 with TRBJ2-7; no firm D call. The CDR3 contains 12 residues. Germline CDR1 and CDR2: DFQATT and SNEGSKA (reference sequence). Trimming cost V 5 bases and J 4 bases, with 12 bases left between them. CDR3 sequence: CSALDLGYEQYF. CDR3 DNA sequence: TGCAGTGCTCTTGATTTAGGGTACGAGCAGTACTTC.

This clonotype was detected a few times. The CDR3 DNA reads TGTGCCAGCAGCCAAGTAAAGGGACAGCCCTGGGACGAGCAGTACTTC. The encoded protein is CASSQVKGQPWDEQYF. V gene TRBV14 combines with J gene TRBJ2-7; TRBD1 matches 7 bases. This CDR3 comprises 16 residues. Germline V CDR1 and CDR2: SGHDN, FVKESK. Trimming at V came to 1 base and at J to 5 bases, leaving 11 bases not matched to a gene.

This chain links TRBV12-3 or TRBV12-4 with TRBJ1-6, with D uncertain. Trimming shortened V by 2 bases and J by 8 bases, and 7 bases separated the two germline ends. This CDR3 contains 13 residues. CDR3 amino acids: CASSLNGDSPLHF. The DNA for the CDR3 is TGTGCCAGCAGTTTAAATGGGGATTCACCCCTCCACTTT.

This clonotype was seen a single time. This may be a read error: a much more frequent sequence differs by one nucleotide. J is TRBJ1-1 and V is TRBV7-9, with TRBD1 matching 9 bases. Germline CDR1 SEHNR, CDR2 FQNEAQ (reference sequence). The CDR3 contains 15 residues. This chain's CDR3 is CAISFNGQGFTEAFF. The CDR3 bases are TGTGCCATCAGCTTTAATGGACAGGGGTTTACTGAAGCTTTCTTT.